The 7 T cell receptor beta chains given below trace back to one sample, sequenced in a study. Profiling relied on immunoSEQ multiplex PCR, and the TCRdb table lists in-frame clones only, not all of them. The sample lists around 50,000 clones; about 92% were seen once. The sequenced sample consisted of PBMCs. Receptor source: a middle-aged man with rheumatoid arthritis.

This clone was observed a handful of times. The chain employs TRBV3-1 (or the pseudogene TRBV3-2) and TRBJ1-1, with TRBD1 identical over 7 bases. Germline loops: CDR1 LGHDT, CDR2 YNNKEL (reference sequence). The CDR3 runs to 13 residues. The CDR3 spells CATKQGRSTEAFF. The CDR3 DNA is TGTGCTACGAAACAGGGGAGGAGCACTGAAGCTTTCTTT.

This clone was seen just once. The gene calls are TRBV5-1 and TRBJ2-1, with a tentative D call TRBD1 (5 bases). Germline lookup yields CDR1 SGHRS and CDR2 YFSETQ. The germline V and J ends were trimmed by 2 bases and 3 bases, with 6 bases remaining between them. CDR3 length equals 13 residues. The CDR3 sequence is CASSFTGYNEQFF. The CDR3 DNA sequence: TGCGCCAGCAGCTTTACAGGCTACAATGAGCAGTTCTTC.

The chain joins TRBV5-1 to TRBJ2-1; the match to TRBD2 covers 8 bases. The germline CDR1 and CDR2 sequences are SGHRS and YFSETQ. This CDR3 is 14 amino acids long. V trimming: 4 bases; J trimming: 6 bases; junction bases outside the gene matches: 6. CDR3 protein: CASSQGSGANEQFF. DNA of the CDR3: TGCGCCAGCAGCCAGGGTAGCGGGGCCAATGAGCAGTTCTTC.

As DNA, the CDR3 is TGTGCCAGCAGCCAAGGGGCGGGGCGGGGTGAAAAACTGTTTTTT. Translating it yields CASSQGAGRGEKLFF. The rearrangement links TRBV3-1 (or the pseudogene TRBV3-2) to TRBJ1-4; a weak D match, TRBD1 (5 bases). Deletions cut 1 base from V and 7 bases from J, with 13 bases between. The length of the CDR3 is 15 residues. Germline assignment: CDR1 LGHDT and CDR2 YNNKEL (reference sequence).

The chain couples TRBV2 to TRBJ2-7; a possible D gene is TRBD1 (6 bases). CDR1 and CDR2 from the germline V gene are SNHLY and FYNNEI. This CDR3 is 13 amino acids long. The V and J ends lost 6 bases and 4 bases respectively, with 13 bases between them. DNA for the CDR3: TGTGCCAGCAGCCAAACTGGACAGTACGAGCAGTACTTC. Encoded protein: CASSQTGQYEQYF.

CDR3 protein: CASSPLGGGVQFF. In DNA, the CDR3 is TGTGCCAGCAGCCCCCTTGGTGGTGGTGTGCAGTTCTTC. The chain links TRBV3-1 (or the pseudogene TRBV3-2) to TRBJ2-1, with D hard to call. Germline values: CDR1 LGHDT, CDR2 YNNKEL (reference sequence). Trimming pared 4 bases from V and 12 bases from J, leaving 16 bases between. The CDR3 totals 13 residues.

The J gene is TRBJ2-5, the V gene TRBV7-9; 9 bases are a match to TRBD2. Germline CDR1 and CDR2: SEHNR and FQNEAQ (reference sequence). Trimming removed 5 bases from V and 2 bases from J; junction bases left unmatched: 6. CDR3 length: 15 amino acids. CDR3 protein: CASSRRTSAQETQYF. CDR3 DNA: TGTGCCAGCAGCCGACGGACTAGCGCACAAGAGACCCAGTACTTC.